This is a list of T cell receptor beta chains from one sample in a study of cytomegalovirus exposure and HLA in healthy donors. The assay was immunoSEQ multiplex PCR, and TCRdb's table has in-frame clones only and misses some. The sample lists approximately 140,000 clones; around 75% were seen once. The sample was PBMCs. Receptor source: a woman aged 18-30 years in good health and CMV-seronegative. Each CDR3 is given without its conserved first and last residue. Not every row has a clone size; where given, it reads once, few, many or a size class.

j_call clone_size v_call cdr3_aa
TRBJ2-3 NA TRBV30 AWDPDGYTDTQY
TRBJ1-1 few TRBV29-1 SGRLTMNTEAF
TRBJ2-3 NA TRBV6-6 ASTLSGGATDTQY
TRBJ1-2 NA TRBV4-3 ASSQAFGTAYGYT
TRBJ2-1 NA TRBV5-1 ASSGSSGASYNEQF
TRBJ1-4 once TRBV9 ASSSGGSLNEKLF
TRBJ2-1 NA TRBV4-3 ASSQELNGRDNEQF
TRBJ1-2 NA TRBV19 ASSPGTGLWLSYT
TRBJ1-1 few TRBV27 ASNSQGAGNTEAF
TRBJ1-4 NA TRBV4-3 ASSRQGERRKLF
TRBJ2-4 once TRBV5-1 ASSSTYRVPIAKNIQY
TRBJ2-1 NA TRBV4-3 ASSQDGLQRGSSYNEQF
TRBJ1-1 NA TRBV4-3 ASSQDQGKDTEAF
TRBJ1-5 NA TRBV27 ASGSGQGGQPQH
TRBJ1-1 few TRBV20-1 SGGNTEAF
TRBJ1-3 NA TRBV25-1 ASRGTGSGNTIY
TRBJ1-2 NA TRBV18 ASSEVTGVPGYT
TRBJ1-5 NA TRBV28 ASSSGQGGNQPQH
TRBJ1-2 once TRBV7-2 ASRFRDRRPPFYGYT
TRBJ1-2 NA TRBV13 ASSPQTGRHYGYT
TRBJ2-3 once TRBV9 ASSPIGGGGTDTQY
TRBJ2-5 NA TRBV15 ATSRQQGQETQY
TRBJ2-4 NA TRBV19 ASSMGTSGILIAKNIQY
TRBJ2-6 NA TRBV11-2 ASSLDPPGAHSGANVLT
TRBJ2-3 NA TRBV19 ASSIDRGMDTQY
TRBJ2-3 NA TRBV19 ASSVGTAIYTDTQY
TRBJ2-1 NA TRBV29-1 SVPSGSSYNEQF
TRBJ2-6 NA TRBV6-5 ASSYAGSGANVLT
TRBJ1-3 few TRBV6-6 ASSNGEGPAGNTIY
TRBJ1-5 NA TRBV18 ASSTGEDQPQH
TRBJ2-5 few TRBV28 ASSQTSGGRETQY
TRBJ2-5 NA TRBV9 ASSVSAGGTQETQY
TRBJ1-2 NA TRBV11-2 ASRTTRGKGNDYGYT
TRBJ1-2 NA TRBV7-9 ASSLAGFYGYT
TRBJ2-1 NA TRBV18 ASSPSVDYYNEQF
TRBJ1-1 NA TRBV2 ASSDDREITEAF
TRBJ2-3 few TRBV6-5 ASSYGGGADTQY
TRBJ2-3 NA TRBV4-3 ASSQDRGQGADTQY
TRBJ1-1 NA TRBV28 ASSGGSDTEAF
TRBJ2-3 NA TRBV5-1 ASSPFRGGTDTQY
TRBJ1-4 NA TRBV30 AWSVGVVGGRKLF
TRBJ2-2 once TRBV27 ASSLKGIPGELF